This TCR beta chain was recovered during a study of beta chain features in type 1 diabetes. Overall study context: When patients were set against healthy donors, age, gender and cell yields were similar. Study observations and caveats: Shorter TCRB CDR3s, moderately but significantly so, marked every one of the four CD4+ subsets in Type 1 diabetes patients.

In this sample, this clone turned up a few times. Its antigen is still unknown. Reverse transcribing all isolated RNA meant expressed TCRB transcripts were sequenced. Libraries were prepared by immunoSEQ multiplex PCR; TCRdb keeps only in-frame clonotypes and omits some of them. The repertoire holds roughly 300,000 clones, with about a tenth as singletons. Germline V gives CDR1 SGHTA, CDR2 FQGNSA. There are 16 residues in the CDR3. V was clipped by 1 base and J by 4 bases; unmatched bases: 4. The V and J genes are TRBV7-2 and TRBJ2-3; TRBD1 agrees at 11 bases. The TCR originated in a man aged 25 to 40 with type 1 diabetes. Sequencing was carried out using central memory CD4+ T cells from blood. This chain's CDR3 is CASSLVGTGGADTQYF. The CDR3 DNA sequence: TGTGCCAGCAGCTTAGTGGGGACAGGGGGAGCAGATACGCAGTATTTT.